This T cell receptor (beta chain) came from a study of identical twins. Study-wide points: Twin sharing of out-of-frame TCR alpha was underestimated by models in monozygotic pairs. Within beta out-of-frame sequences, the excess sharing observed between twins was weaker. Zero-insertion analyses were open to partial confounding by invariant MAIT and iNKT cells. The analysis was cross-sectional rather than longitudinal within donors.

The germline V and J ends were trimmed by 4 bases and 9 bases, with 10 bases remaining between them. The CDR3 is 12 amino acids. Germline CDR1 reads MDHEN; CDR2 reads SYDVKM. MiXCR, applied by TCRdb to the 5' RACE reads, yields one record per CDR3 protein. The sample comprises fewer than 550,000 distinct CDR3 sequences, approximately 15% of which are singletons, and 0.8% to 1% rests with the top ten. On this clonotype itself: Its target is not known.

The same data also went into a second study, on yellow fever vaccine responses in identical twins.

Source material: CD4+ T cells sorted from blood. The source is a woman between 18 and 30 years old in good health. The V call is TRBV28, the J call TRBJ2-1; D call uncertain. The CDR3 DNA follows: TGTGCCAGCAGTTCTTCATGGAGTGAGCAGTTCTTC. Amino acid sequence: CASSSSWSEQFF.